This TCR beta chain was sequenced during a study of blood T cells in healthy people across ages (dated by TCRdb to the mid-2010s). Describing the broader study: In model experiments, template switching captured about one uniquely barcoded TCR beta cDNA molecule for every two T cells. Using the same blood draw, the study looked at two additional independent replicas of 1 million unique cDNA reads for two donors, one aged 18 to 30 and the other aged 80 or older. Using deep sequencing normalized with unique cDNA molecular identifiers, the study measured how TCR beta repertoire diversity changes with age. Four age groups were formed from the donors: young (average 16 years), middle-aged (just under 40), aged (around 68) and long-lived (more than 75). To avoid experimental bias, donors of different ages were distributed randomly across sequencing lanes. The study at large found these results: As age increased, observed TCR beta diversity per million T cells dropped in a roughly linear way, and a significant reduction was already evident by age 40. Because the CMV infection status of the donors was unknown, age-related changes in expanded clonotypes may potentially have been confounded. Compared with the aged group, the long-lived group had more naive CD4+ T cells, fewer expanded clones and increased TCR diversity, suggesting age selection. Conclusive comparison of naive and antigen-experienced compartments was prevented by the profiling of bulk unsorted PBMCs. There was a strong correlation between observed TCR beta diversity and the percentage of naive T cells measured by flow cytometry. Estimates of total diversity based on one million sequenced T cells were considered lower bounds and underestimates.

Library generation was performed with 5' RACE. Sequencer: Illumina HiSeq 2500. A second PCR of about 6 to 11 cycles was performed with a sample-barcoded 5' primer and a J-beta primer mix. Each TCR beta cDNA molecule received a unique molecular identifier from a template-switch 5' adaptor carrying 12 random nucleotides. Each sample yielded at least 3 million CDR3-containing paired-end reads. All of the RNA was converted into first-strand cDNA using the Mint cDNA synthesis kit, with a TRBC-specific oligonucleotide serving as the primer. After uracil-DNA glycosylase treatment, a first 18-cycle PCR used universal primers M1SS and BC2_uni_R on all cDNA. In the authors' own workflow: For normalization, 1 million high-quality reads were randomly selected from each sample, with every read carrying a distinct molecular identifier. Instead of being binned into consensus sequences, reads that shared molecular identifiers were thrown out. CDR3 identification, clonotype clustering and error correction used MiTCR with a Q25 quality threshold and the strictest error-elimination algorithm. A nonparametric unseen species model with Euler transformation was used to estimate lower-bound total TCR beta diversity. TCRdb reworked the public reads: Q25 trimming with fastp, MiXCR clone assembly, productive beta chains retained. Merged by CDR3 protein, the rows form single entries marked with the most common genes and DNA. These V and J calls are TCRdb output, not the study's own analysis. The sample table contains roughly 790,000 distinct CDR3 sequences; only one count was recorded for about 42% of them. In total, the top ten clones hold 20% to 25% of the sample.

This clonotype was seen a few times. There is no known antigen for this receptor. Within one base of it there is no much larger clone, and no base qualities were kept. Donors were 39 systemically healthy Caucasian individuals from Russia aged 6 to 90 years. Each donor gave around 9.5 milliliters of peripheral blood, collected into EDTA-treated Vacutainer tubes. PBMCs were isolated by Ficoll-Paque density-gradient centrifugation, with at least 6 million obtained per sample. Total RNA, at least 6 micrograms per sample, was extracted from PBMCs with Trizol reagent. For every donor, flow cytometry on a PBMC aliquot measured the percentage of naive CD45RAhigh/CD27high T cells. The germline V gene (reference sequence) gives CDR1 as SEHNR and CDR2 as FQNEAQ. V loses 5 bases, J loses 8 bases, and the germline ends lie 9 bases apart. The CDR3 starts with the cysteine, ends with the phenylalanine, and has 12 residues. The sequence is cut down to CDR3 DNA, 36 bases in frame from base 1.

The sequence came from an older woman in good health. Recombination connected TRBV7-9 to TRBJ1-4; the D gene remains uncertain. Input material: blood. The CDR3 reads CASSDPIEKLFF. The DNA sequence reads TGTGCCAGCAGCGACCCCATCGAAAAACTGTTTTTT.